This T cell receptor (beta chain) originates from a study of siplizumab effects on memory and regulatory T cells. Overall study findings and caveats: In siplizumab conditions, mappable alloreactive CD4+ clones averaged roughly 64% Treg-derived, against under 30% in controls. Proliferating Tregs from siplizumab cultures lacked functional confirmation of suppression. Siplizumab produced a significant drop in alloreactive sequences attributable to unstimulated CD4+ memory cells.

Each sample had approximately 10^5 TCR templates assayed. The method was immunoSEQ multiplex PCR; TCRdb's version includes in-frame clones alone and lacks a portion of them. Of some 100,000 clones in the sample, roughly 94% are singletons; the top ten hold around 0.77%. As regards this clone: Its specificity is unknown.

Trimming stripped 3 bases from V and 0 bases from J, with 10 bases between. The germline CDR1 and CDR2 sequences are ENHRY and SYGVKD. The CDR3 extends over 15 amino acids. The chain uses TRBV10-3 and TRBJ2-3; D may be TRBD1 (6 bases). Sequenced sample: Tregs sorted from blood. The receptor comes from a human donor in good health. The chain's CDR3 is CAISDGTPSTDTQYF. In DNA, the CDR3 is TGTGCCATCAGTGATGGGACACCTAGCACAGATACGCAGTATTTT.